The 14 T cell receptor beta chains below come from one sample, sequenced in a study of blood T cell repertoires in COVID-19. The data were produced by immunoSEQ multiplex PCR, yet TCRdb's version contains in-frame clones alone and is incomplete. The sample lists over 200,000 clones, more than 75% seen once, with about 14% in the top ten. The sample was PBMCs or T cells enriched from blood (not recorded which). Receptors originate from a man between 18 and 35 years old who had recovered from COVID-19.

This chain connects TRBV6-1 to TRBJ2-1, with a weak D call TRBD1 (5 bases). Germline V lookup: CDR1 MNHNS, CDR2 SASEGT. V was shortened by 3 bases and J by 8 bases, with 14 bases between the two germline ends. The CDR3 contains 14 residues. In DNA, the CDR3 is TGTGCCAGCAGTGAGATAAGGACAAGCGATGAGCAGTTCTTC. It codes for CASSEIRTSDEQFF.

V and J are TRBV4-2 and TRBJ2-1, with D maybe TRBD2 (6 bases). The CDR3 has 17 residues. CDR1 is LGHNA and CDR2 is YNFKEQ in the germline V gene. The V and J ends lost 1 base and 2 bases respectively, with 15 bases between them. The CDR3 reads CASSQGGGVAAYNEQFF. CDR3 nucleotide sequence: TGTGCCAGCAGCCAAGGGGGCGGGGTAGCGGCCTACAATGAGCAGTTCTTC.

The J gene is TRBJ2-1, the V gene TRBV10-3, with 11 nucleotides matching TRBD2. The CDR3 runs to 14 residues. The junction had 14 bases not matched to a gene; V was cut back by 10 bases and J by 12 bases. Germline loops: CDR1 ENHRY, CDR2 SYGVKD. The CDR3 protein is CATQLAGAPAGQFF. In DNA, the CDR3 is TGTGCCACCCAACTAGCGGGGGCCCCGGCGGGGCAGTTCTTC.

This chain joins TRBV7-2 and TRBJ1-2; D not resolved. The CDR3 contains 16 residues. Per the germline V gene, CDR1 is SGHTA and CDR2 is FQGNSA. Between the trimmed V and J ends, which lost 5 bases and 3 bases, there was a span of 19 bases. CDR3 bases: TGTGCCAGCAGCCAAACCCCTTTGTACACCTACTATGGCTACACCTTC. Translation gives CASSQTPLYTYYGYTF.

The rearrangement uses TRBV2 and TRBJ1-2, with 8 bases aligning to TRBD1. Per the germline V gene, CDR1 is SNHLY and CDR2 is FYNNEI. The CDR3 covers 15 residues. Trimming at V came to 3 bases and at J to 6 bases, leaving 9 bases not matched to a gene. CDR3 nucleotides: TGTGCCAGCAGTGAGGACAGGGCCCTTTGGAATGGCTACACCTTC. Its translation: CASSEDRALWNGYTF.

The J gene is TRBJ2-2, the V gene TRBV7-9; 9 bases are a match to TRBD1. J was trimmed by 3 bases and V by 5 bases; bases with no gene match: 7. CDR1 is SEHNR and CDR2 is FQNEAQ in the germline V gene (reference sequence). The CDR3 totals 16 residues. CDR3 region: CASSPRGQGYTGELFF. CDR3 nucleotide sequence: TGTGCCAGCAGCCCGCGTGGACAGGGGTACACCGGGGAGCTGTTTTTT. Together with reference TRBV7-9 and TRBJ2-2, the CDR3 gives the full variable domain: DTGVSQNPRHKITKRGQNVTFRCDPISEHNRLYWYRQTLGQGPEFLTYFQNEAQLEKSRLLSDRFSAERPKGSFSTLEIQRTEQGDSAMYLCASSPRGQGYTGELFFGEGSRLTVL.

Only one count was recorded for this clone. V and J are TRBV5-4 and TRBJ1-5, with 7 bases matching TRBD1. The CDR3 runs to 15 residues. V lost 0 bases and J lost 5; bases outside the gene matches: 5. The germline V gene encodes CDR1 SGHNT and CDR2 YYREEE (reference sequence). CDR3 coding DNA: TGTGCCAGCAGCTTGGGGCCCCAGGGGGATCAGCCCCAGCATTTT. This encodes CASSLGPQGDQPQHF.

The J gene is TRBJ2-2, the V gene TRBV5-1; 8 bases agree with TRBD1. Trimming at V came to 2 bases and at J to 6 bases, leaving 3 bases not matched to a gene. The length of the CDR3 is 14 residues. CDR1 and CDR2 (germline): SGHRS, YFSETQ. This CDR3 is CASSLPQGAGELFF. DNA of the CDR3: TGCGCCAGCAGCTTACCACAGGGGGCCGGGGAGCTGTTTTTT.

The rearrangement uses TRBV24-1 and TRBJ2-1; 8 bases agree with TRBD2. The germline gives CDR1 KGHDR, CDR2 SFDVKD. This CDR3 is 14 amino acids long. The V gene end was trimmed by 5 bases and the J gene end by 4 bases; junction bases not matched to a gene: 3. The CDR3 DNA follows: TGTGCCACCAGTGCGGGGGGGACATACAATGAGCAGTTCTTC. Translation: CATSAGGTYNEQFF.

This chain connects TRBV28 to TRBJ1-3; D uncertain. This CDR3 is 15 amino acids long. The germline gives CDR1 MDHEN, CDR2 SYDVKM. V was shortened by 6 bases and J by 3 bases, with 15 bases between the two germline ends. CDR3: CASRPGDGNGNTIYF. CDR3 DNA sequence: TGTGCCAGCAGACCCGGGGATGGGAATGGAAACACCATATATTTT.

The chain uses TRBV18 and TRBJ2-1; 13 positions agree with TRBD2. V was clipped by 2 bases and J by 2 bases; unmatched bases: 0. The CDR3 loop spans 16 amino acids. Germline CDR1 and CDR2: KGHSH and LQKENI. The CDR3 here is CASSPGTSGAYNEQFF. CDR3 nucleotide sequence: TGTGCCAGCTCACCAGGGACTAGCGGGGCCTACAATGAGCAGTTCTTC.

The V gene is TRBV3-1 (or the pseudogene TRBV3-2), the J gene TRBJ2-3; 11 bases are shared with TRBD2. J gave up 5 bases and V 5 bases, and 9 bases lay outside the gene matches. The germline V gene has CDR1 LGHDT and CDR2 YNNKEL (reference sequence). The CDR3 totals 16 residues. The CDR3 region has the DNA TGTGCCAGCAGCTCGGTTGCTAGCGGGGGGAGAGATACGCAGTATTTT. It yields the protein CASSSVASGGRDTQYF.

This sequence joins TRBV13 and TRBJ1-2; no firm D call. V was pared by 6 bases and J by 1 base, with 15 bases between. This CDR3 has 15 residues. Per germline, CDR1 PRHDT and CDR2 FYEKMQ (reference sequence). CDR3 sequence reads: CASRSTGYHNYGYTF. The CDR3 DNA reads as TGTGCCAGCAGATCCACGGGATATCATAACTATGGCTACACCTTC.

The CDR3, as DNA: TGTGCCAGCAGCTTGGGACTTGATGGGAATGAGCAGTTCTTC. This translates into CASSLGLDGNEQFF. This sequence joins TRBV6-2 or TRBV6-3 and TRBJ2-1; D is possibly TRBD2 (6 bases). Germline values: CDR1 MNHEY, CDR2 SVGEGT. The length of the CDR3 is 14 residues. Trimming removed 6 bases at V and 7 bases at J, with 16 bases between.